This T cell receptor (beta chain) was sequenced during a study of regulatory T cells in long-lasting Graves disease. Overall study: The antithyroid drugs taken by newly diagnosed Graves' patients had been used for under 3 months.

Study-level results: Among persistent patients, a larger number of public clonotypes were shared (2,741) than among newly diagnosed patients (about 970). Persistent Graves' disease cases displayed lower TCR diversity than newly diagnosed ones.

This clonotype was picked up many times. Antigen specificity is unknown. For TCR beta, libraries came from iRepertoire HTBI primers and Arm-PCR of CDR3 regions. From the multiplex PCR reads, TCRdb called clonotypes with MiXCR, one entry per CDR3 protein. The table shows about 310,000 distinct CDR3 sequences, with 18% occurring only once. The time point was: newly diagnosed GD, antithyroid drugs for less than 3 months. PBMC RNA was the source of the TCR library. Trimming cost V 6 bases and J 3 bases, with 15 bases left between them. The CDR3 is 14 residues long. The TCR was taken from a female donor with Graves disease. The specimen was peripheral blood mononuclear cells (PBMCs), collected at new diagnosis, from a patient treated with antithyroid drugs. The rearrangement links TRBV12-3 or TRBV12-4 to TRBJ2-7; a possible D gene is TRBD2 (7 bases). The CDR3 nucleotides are TGTGCCAGCAGCCAAGGGGGGGGACTCTACGAGCAGTACTTC. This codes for CASSQGGGLYEQYF.